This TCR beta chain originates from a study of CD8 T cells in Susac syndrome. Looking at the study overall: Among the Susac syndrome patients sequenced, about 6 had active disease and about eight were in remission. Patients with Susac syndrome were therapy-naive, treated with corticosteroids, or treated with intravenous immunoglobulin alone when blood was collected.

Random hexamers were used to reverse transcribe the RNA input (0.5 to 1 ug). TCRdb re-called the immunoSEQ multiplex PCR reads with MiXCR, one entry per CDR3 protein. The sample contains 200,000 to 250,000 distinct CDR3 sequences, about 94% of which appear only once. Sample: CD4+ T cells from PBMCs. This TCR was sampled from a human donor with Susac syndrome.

CDR3 coding DNA: TGTGCCAGCGTGGGAGCGGTGCAAGAGACCCAGTACTTC. It codes for CASVGAVQETQYF. This chain uses TRBV3-1 with TRBJ2-5; a possible D gene is TRBD2 (5 bases). CDR3 length: 13 amino acids. CDR1 LGHDT and CDR2 YNNKEL come from the germline V gene (reference sequence). V was clipped by 8 bases and J by 2 bases, with 12 bases between them.